What follows is one T cell receptor beta chain and its context. As processed by the authors: Estimation of nucleated cell counts was performed using reference gene primer amplification. Clones were read by immunoSEQ multiplex PCR, and TCRdb kept only the in-frame ones, dropping some. V, J and clone size are taken as reported in that table, and D and trimming were inferred from the DNA itself. The sample has about 230,000 clones, under 90% seen once; the top ten hold around 10%. These data come from a study of blood T cell repertoires in COVID-19. Looking at the study overall: Donors in the United States, Italy and Spain gave samples during acute or convalescent COVID-19. PBMCs, B-cell-depleted T cells, or T cells were the source of the cDNA or gDNA that made up the material.

Seattle researchers signed up patients amid active infection and tracked them longitudinally. The sample taken for sequencing was peripheral blood. The clonotype originates from a man aged 45 to 65 with COVID-19, enrolled during active disease.

CDR3 sequence: CASSTDSPTYNEQFF. In DNA, the CDR3 is TGTGCCAGTAGTACTGACAGTCCGACCTACAATGAGCAGTTCTTC. The J gene is TRBJ2-1, the V gene TRBV19, with D possibly TRBD1 on 5 matching bases. The CDR3 length is 15 residues. Germline V gene sequence: CDR1 LNHDA, CDR2 SQIVND (reference sequence). Trimming stripped 4 bases from V and 2 bases from J, with 12 bases between.